These 23 T cell receptor beta chains share one sample of origin, sequenced in a study of blood T cell repertoires in COVID-19. Sequencing used immunoSEQ multiplex PCR; TCRdb keeps in-frame clones, though not all of them. The data hold some 200,000 clones, with approximately 80% observed a single time. The sequencing input was peripheral blood. The receptors stem from a woman in her sixties or seventies who had recovered from COVID-19.

The chain employs TRBV5-5 and TRBJ2-3; no definite D call. Germline V CDR1 and CDR2: SGHKS, YYEKEE (reference sequence). V gave up 2 bases and J gave up 2 bases, with 9 bases separating them. The CDR3 covers 14 residues. CDR3 coding DNA: TGTGCCAGCAGCTTTACGGGTTACACAGATACGCAGTATTTT. It yields the protein CASSFTGYTDTQYF.

The chain links TRBV6-5 to TRBJ2-1; TRBD2 might be the D (6 bases). Germline V gene data show CDR1 as MNHEY and CDR2 as SVGAGI. The V and J ends lost 6 bases and 5 bases respectively, with 14 bases between them. The CDR3 length is 14 residues. The CDR3 DNA follows: TGTGCCAGCAGCTCGCGCGGGGTCAACAATGAGCAGTTCTTC. It is translated as CASSSRGVNNEQFF.

This clone was seen a few times. This same CDR3 is encoded by further DNA sequences in the sample. The chain recombines TRBV2 with TRBJ1-1; a weak D match, TRBD1 (5 bases). Germline CDR1 reads SNHLY; CDR2 reads FYNNEI. V lost 6 bases and J 4 bases, leaving 12 bases between the germline ends. This CDR3 has 13 amino acids. CDR3 sequence reads: CASSAGPGTEAFF. The CDR3 nucleotides read TGTGCCAGCAGCGCGGGGCCGGGCACTGAAGCTTTCTTT.

The sample holds a few counts of this clone. The CDR3 region has the DNA TGCGCCAGCAGCCAACGACAGGGGTACGAGCAGTACTTC. Its translation is CASSQRQGYEQYF. The chain is built from TRBV4-3 and TRBJ2-7; 8 bases map to TRBD1. The CDR3 is 13 residues long. CDR1 and CDR2 from the germline V gene are LGHNA and YSLEER. Losses at the gene ends were 2 bases for V and 4 bases for J; bases not matched to a gene: 1.

The chain employs TRBV5-5 and TRBJ1-5; D perhaps matches TRBD1 (6 bases). Looked up from germline, CDR1 is SGHKS and CDR2 is YYEKEE (reference sequence). The CDR3 sequence is 14 residues long. Deletions cut 0 bases from V and 5 bases from J, with 9 bases between. The CDR3 sequence is CASSLGAGDQPQHF. Written as DNA, the CDR3 is TGTGCCAGCAGCTTGGGGGCAGGGGATCAGCCCCAGCATTTT.

This chain connects TRBV7-2 to TRBJ1-1; possibly TRBD1 for D (5 bases). CDR3 size: 15 residues. Per germline, CDR1 SGHTA and CDR2 FQGNSA. Trimming removed 5 bases at V and 3 bases at J, with 16 bases between. The CDR3 region is CASSESGFGDTEAFF. The CDR3 DNA sequence: TGTGCCAGCAGCGAGTCAGGGTTCGGAGACACTGAAGCTTTCTTT.

The chain joins TRBV5-1 to TRBJ1-1, with D tentatively TRBD1 (6 bases). The CDR3 runs to 13 residues. The V end was cut by 3 bases, the J end by 2 bases, with 8 bases between. Germline-derived CDR1 and CDR2 are SGHRS and YFSETQ. CDR3 in amino acids: CASSSTGNTEAFF. As DNA, the CDR3 is TGCGCCAGCAGCTCGACAGGTAACACTGAAGCTTTCTTT. The variable domain in full, with the rest retrieved from reference TRBV5-1 and TRBJ1-1, is KAGVTQTPRYLIKTRGQQVTLSCSPISGHRSVSWYQQTPGQGLQFLFEYFSETQRNKGNFPGRFSGRQFSNSRSEMNVSTLELGDSALYLCASSSTGNTEAFFGQGTRLTVV.

CDR3: CASSQDGGRGIGYTF. CDR3 bases: TGTGCCAGCAGCCAAGATGGGGGCAGGGGCATTGGCTACACCTTC. This chain links TRBV3-1 (or the pseudogene TRBV3-2) with TRBJ1-2; D is possibly TRBD1 (6 bases). The germline CDR1 and CDR2 sequences are LGHDT and YNNKEL (reference sequence). The CDR3 covers 15 residues. V gave up 0 bases and J gave up 7 bases, with 15 bases separating them.

The rearrangement uses TRBV9 and TRBJ1-1; D gene ambiguous. Trimming stripped 3 bases from V and 11 bases from J, with 14 bases between. The CDR3 runs 12 residues. CDR1 is SGDLS and CDR2 is YYNGEE in the germline V gene. The CDR3 loop is CASSEEGGEAFF. Here the CDR3 DNA reads TGTGCCAGCAGCGAGGAGGGAGGAGAGGCTTTCTTT.

The V gene is TRBV11-2, the J gene TRBJ1-2; the D is unclear. With 1 base removed from V and 2 bases from J, the gap between germline ends came to 11 bases. CDR1 is SGHAT, CDR2 FQNNGV, per germline. This CDR3 contains 15 residues. This chain's CDR3 is CASSLARHTNYGYTF. In DNA form, the CDR3 reads TGTGCCAGCAGCTTAGCGCGACATACCAACTATGGCTACACCTTC.

The chain is built from TRBV10-3 and TRBJ1-1; the match to TRBD1 covers 7 bases. Unmatched junction bases numbered 12, after V lost 5 bases and J lost 3 bases. CDR3 length: 16 amino acids. The V gene's germline CDR1 is ENHRY and CDR2 SYGVKD. The CDR3 nucleotides are TGTGCCATCAGTCCGACAGGGAAAGGAGGTGACACTGAAGCTTTCTTT. This encodes CAISPTGKGGDTEAFF.

The chain links TRBV6-5 to TRBJ1-5, with D tentatively TRBD1 (5 bases). CDR3 length: 12 amino acids. Germline-derived CDR1 and CDR2 are MNHEY and SVGAGI. DNA of the CDR3: TGTGCAAGCGGGGCAAGCAATCAGCCCCAGCATTTT. This codes for CASGASNQPQHF.

This chain joins TRBV3-1 (or the pseudogene TRBV3-2) and TRBJ2-5; 7 nucleotides match TRBD2. CDR3 length: 14 residues. Trimming removed 1 base from V and 9 bases from J; junction bases left unmatched: 8. The germline V gene has CDR1 LGHDT and CDR2 YNNKEL (reference sequence). CDR3 sequence reads: CASSQGPGRGAQYF. In nucleotides, the CDR3 is TGTGCCAGCAGCCAAGGGCCCGGACGGGGGGCCCAGTACTTC.

The rearrangement links TRBV2 to TRBJ2-5; D possibly corresponds to TRBD1 (5 bases). Trimming pared 6 bases from V and 7 bases from J, leaving 15 bases between. This CDR3 contains 13 residues. CDR1 is SNHLY and CDR2 is FYNNEI in the germline V gene. The CDR3 nucleotides read TGTGCCAGCAGCGGTGGGCAGGGTGGGACCCAGTACTTC. Protein product: CASSGGQGGTQYF.

To note about this clone: This sample includes further DNA sequences coding for the same CDR3. V gene TRBV29-1 combines with J gene TRBJ2-7, with 10 bases matching TRBD1. CDR3 length: 12 residues. Germline-derived CDR1 and CDR2 are SQVTM and ANQGSEA. V lost 6 bases and J lost 3; bases outside the gene matches: 2. The CDR3 nucleotides are TGCAGCGTAGGGGACAGGGGCTACGAGCAGTACTTC. Translating gives CSVGDRGYEQYF.

The chain combines TRBV6-5 with TRBJ2-7, with 9 bases matching TRBD2. The CDR3 consists of 15 residues. Trimming at V came to 6 bases and at J to 5 bases, leaving 11 bases not matched to a gene. Per germline, CDR1 MNHEY and CDR2 SVGAGI. CDR3 coding DNA: TGTGCCAGCAGCCCCAGGGCGGGGGGGAAGGACGAGCAGTACTTC. The encoded protein is CASSPRAGGKDEQYF.

V usage is TRBV7-9 and J usage is TRBJ1-1, with TRBD1 matching over 7 bases. With V trimmed by 5 bases and J by 4 bases, 4 bases remained unmatched. The CDR3 totals 13 residues. In germline, CDR1 is SEHNR, CDR2 FQNEAQ (reference sequence). The CDR3 sequence is CASSLGGVTEAFF. CDR3 nucleotide sequence: TGTGCCAGCAGCCTAGGGGGCGTCACTGAAGCTTTCTTT. The whole variable domain, filled in from reference TRBV7-9 and TRBJ1-1, reads DTGVSQNPRHKITKRGQNVTFRCDPISEHNRLYWYRQTLGQGPEFLTYFQNEAQLEKSRLLSDRFSAERPKGSFSTLEIQRTEQGDSAMYLCASSLGGVTEAFFGQGTRLTVV.

The chain has TRBV9 and TRBJ2-1; 14 bases fit TRBD2. Germline-derived CDR1 and CDR2 are SGDLS and YYNGEE. CDR3 length equals 15 residues. V lost 3 bases, J lost 9 bases, and 5 bases stayed unmatched. The CDR3 DNA follows: TGTGCCAGCAGCGAGGGACTAGCGGGGGCGGGTGAGCAGTTCTTC. This codes for CASSEGLAGAGEQFF.

The chain uses TRBV7-9 and TRBJ1-3; D not resolved. V shed 2 bases and J shed 0 bases, with 11 bases lying between them. CDR1 and CDR2 (germline): SEHNR, FQNEAQ (reference sequence). The CDR3 runs to 16 residues. CDR3 sequence (DNA): TGTGCCAGCAGCTTAAACGCGCGGAGCTCTGGAAACACCATATATTTT. The encoded protein is CASSLNARSSGNTIYF.

This rearrangement joins TRBV6-5 to TRBJ2-3, with D maybe TRBD2 (7 bases). The germline V and J ends were trimmed by 6 bases and 2 bases, with 15 bases remaining between them. Germline-derived CDR1 and CDR2 are MNHEY and SVGAGI. The CDR3 extends over 15 amino acids. The CDR3 sequence: CASRESGGFTDTQYF. The CDR3 DNA is TGTGCCAGCAGGGAGTCGGGGGGCTTCACAGATACGCAGTATTTT.

The chain is built from TRBV9 and TRBJ2-5, with 9 bases lining up with TRBD2. CDR1 and CDR2 from the germline V gene are SGDLS and YYNGEE. This CDR3 contains 16 residues. V dropped 7 bases and J dropped 1; count of bases not matched to a gene: 11. CDR3 sequence: CASSESAGGPQETQYF. CDR3 sequence (DNA): TGTGCCAGCTCGGAATCCGCGGGGGGGCCCCAAGAGACCCAGTACTTC.

The J gene is TRBJ2-5, the V gene TRBV10-3; 7 bases agree with TRBD2. The V gene's germline CDR1 is ENHRY and CDR2 SYGVKD. This CDR3 spans 14 amino acids. V lost 5 bases, J lost 4 bases, and 7 bases stayed unmatched. DNA for the CDR3: TGTGCCATCAGTAAAGGGACGGGGGGAGAGACCCAGTACTTC. Protein sequence: CAISKGTGGETQYF.

Of note for this clone: One junction end does not reproduce the germline sequence, and a read error may be involved. The CDR3 DNA sequence: TGTGCTAGCAGCTGGGGGACAGGGGGGGCTGCCCGGCAGTCACCCCTCCACTTT. Translation gives CASSWGTGGAARQSPLHF. V and J are TRBV7-7 and TRBJ1-6, with TRBD1 identical over 11 bases. This CDR3 has 18 amino acids. Germline V CDR1 and CDR2: SSHAT, FNYEAQ (reference sequence).